This T cell receptor (beta chain) was recovered during a study of PD-L1 blockade in urothelial cancer. Worth noting for this clone: The antigen remains undetermined.

This CDR3 spans 13 amino acids. The V gene's germline CDR1 is LNHDA and CDR2 SQIVND (reference sequence). V was clipped by 4 bases and J by 5 bases, with 11 bases between them. Overall study results and limits: Durable benefit was linked to greater 3-week expansion of tumor-associated blood clones.

Synthetic templates analogous to TCR were spiked into all PCRs individually. The protocol was immunoSEQ multiplex PCR, while the TCRdb copy is restricted to in-frame clones and leaves out a portion. Among about 22,000 clones listed, around nine tenths were seen once. Time point here: peripheral blood 6 weeks after treatment start. This clonotype was sampled from a woman aged 55-69 years with urothelial cancer. The V and J genes are TRBV19 and TRBJ2-5; D is possibly TRBD2 (5 bases). The sample in question was PBMCs, obtained around atezolizumab (anti-PD-L1) treatment. CDR3 sequence reads: CASSNRGYETQYF. CDR3 DNA: TGTGCCAGTAGTAACCGGGGTTACGAGACCCAGTACTTC.